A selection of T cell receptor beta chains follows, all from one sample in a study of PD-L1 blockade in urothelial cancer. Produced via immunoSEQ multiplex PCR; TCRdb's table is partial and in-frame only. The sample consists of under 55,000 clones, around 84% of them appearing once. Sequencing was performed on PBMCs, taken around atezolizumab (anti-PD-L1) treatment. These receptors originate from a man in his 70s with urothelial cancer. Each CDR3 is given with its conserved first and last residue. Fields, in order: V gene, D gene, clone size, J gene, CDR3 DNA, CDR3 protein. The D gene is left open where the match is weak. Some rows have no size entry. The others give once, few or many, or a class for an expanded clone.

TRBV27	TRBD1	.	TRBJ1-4	TGTGCCAGCAGACGGGACAGAACTAATGAAAAACTGTTTTTT	CASRRDRTNEKLFF
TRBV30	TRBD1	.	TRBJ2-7	TGTGCCTGGAGGCCAGGACAGGGACGGGGCGAGCAGTACTTC	CAWRPGQGRGEQYF
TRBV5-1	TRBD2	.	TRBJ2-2	TGCGCCAGCAGCAGATCCCCGGGACTAGCGGGAGTGGGTGCCGGGGAGCTGTTTTTT	CASSRSPGLAGVGAGELFF
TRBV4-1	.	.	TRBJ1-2	TGCGCCAGCAGCCAAGATTACGCGCCAGGGGATGGCTACACCTTC	CASSQDYAPGDGYTF
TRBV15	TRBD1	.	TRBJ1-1	TGTGCCACCAGCAGAGATAGAGGACAGGGACTGAACACTGAAGCTTTCTTT	CATSRDRGQGLNTEAFF
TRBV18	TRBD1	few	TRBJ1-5	TGTGCCAGCTCACCTAATGACAGGGGGAGTCAGCCCCAGCATTTT	CASSPNDRGSQPQHF
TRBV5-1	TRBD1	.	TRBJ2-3	TGCGCCAGCAGCCTACAACCTCCGGGACAGGGGACAGATACGCAGTATTTT	CASSLQPPGQGTDTQYF
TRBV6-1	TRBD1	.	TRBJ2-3	TGTGCCAGCAGTGGCTGGACAGGTTTGGATACGCAGTATTTT	CASSGWTGLDTQYF
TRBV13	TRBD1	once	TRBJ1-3	TGTGCCAGCAGCTCGCCGGGACAGGGGAACACCATATATTTT	CASSSPGQGNTIYF
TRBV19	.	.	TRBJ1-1	TGTGCCAGTAGTGTCAGACTTAACACTGAAGCTTTCTTT	CASSVRLNTEAFF
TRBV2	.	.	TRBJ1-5	TGTGCCAGCAGTGCAGGTCAGGGGAAGGGCCCCCAGCATTTT	CASSAGQGKGPQHF
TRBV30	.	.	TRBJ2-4	TGTGCCTGGAGTATATCAGGAACCCTAGGGGAAAACATTCAGTACTTC	CAWSISGTLGENIQYF
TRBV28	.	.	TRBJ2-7	TGTGCCAGCATGGGCGGGGCCTCCTACGAGCAGTACTTC	CASMGGASYEQYF
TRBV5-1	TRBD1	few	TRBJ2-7	TGCGCCAGCAGCCAGACAGGGATCTCCTACGAGCAGTACTTC	CASSQTGISYEQYF
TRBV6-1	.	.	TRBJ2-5	TGTGCCAGCAGTGAAGTTGGAGGCGAGACCCAGTACTTC	CASSEVGGETQYF
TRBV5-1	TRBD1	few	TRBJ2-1	TGCGCCAGCAGCTCCACCGACAGGGGTGAGCAGTTCTTC	CASSSTDRGEQFF
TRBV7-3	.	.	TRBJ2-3	TGTGCCAGCAGCCCCCGGGGACTGGGTGGGGCAGATACGCAGTATTTT	CASSPRGLGGADTQYF
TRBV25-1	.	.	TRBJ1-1	TGTGCCAGCAGGGGTCGGGGGTTGTACACTGAAGCTTTCTTT	CASRGRGLYTEAFF
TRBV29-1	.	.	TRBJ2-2	TGCAGCGTTGATGCGGATAACACCGGGGAGCTGTTTTTT	CSVDADNTGELFF
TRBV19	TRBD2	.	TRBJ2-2	TGTGCCAGTACTAGCGGGAGTACCCTAGGGGGGGAGCTGTTTTTT	CASTSGSTLGGELFF
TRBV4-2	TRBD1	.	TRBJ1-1	TGTGCCAGCAGCCCGGACAGGGCCGGCACTGAAGCTTTCTTT	CASSPDRAGTEAFF
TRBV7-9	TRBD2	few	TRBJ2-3	TGTGCCAGCAGCTCAGCGGGGGGGGCCCGGGATACGCAGTATTTT	CASSSAGGARDTQYF
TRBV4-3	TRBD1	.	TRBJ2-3	TGCGCCAGCAGCCTTACTAGGGGGCGCGCAGATACGCAGTATTTT	CASSLTRGRADTQYF
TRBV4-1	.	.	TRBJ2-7	TGCGCCAGCAGCCAGGACCCCAGGGTCTACGAGCAGTACTTC	CASSQDPRVYEQYF
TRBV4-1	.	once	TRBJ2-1	TGCGCCAGCAGCCCGGTCGGCGGGCGGGAGCAGTTCTTC	CASSPVGGREQFF